This T cell receptor beta chain is drawn from a study of blood T cell repertoires in COVID-19. Study in general: Some COVID-19 samples were acute and others convalescent; all came from the United States, Italy and Spain. PBMCs, B-cell-depleted T cells, or T cells were the source of the cDNA or gDNA that made up the material.

With 3 bases clipped from V and 7 bases from J, the junction kept 9 bases outside the gene matches. The CDR3 is 17 amino acids. Germline V gene lookup returns CDR1 SGHRS and CDR2 YFSETQ. In the authors' workflow: Nucleated cell counts were estimated from reference gene primer amplification. The protocol was immunoSEQ multiplex PCR, while the TCRdb copy is restricted to in-frame clones and leaves out a portion. V and J calls and clone size are those listed in that table; D and trimming were worked out from the DNA. The repertoire includes about 110,000 clones, about three quarters of them detected once, and more than 1.5% sits in the top ten.

The sample taken for sequencing was peripheral blood. This chain links TRBV5-1 with TRBJ2-3; TRBD2 agrees at 15 bases. The origin of this receptor is a middle-aged woman with acute or convalescent COVID-19. CDR3 amino acids: CASSSGLAGGISNTQYF. In nucleotides, the CDR3 is TGCGCCAGCAGCTCGGGACTAGCGGGGGGAATTTCAAATACGCAGTATTTT.